Listed below are T cell receptor beta chains from one sample, sequenced in a study of blood T cells in healthy people across ages. TCRdb recomputed calls from the 5' RACE reads with MiXCR, one row per CDR3 protein. The sample shows about 1,500,000 distinct CDR3 sequences, roughly 27% of them seen only once. The sample consisted of blood. The source of these receptors is a woman in her 30s in good health. The CDR3 runs from the conserved cysteine through the conserved F or W. D genes are given only for firm matches. Size tells how often a clone was seen (once, few, many) or the class of an expanded clone, and some rows leave it out.

J	length	size	D	V	DNA	CDR3
TRBJ2-7	16	many	TRBD1	TRBV6-5	TGTGCCAGCAGTTACGGGGGACAGGGAGAGGGCTACGAGCAGTACTTC	CASSYGGQGEGYEQYF
TRBJ2-3	16	NA	NA	TRBV7-2	TGTGCCAGCAGCTTAACTAGGGGGAGGGTCGCAGATACGCAGTATTTT	CASSLTRGRVADTQYF
TRBJ2-7	13	NA	NA	TRBV7-2	TGTGCCTGCAGCCGGGGAGGGGGCGACGAGCAGTACTTC	CACSRGGGDEQYF
TRBJ1-2	16	many	TRBD1	TRBV9	TGTGCCAGCAGCGTAGGAGGGACAGGGGCTAACTATGGCTACACCTTC	CASSVGGTGANYGYTF
TRBJ2-3	15	NA	NA	TRBV12-3/TRBV12-4	TGTGCCAGCAGTTTTCGGGGGGCTAGCACAGATACGCAGTATTTT	CASSFRGASTDTQYF
TRBJ1-1	12	NA	NA	TRBV28	TGCGCCAGCAGTTTCCGTAACAGAGGAGCTTTCTTT	CASSFRNRGAFF
TRBJ1-3	16	NA	NA	TRBV7-6	TGTGCCAGCAGCTCCCAGCTGTCGGGAACTGGAAACACCATATATTTT	CASSSQLSGTGNTIYF
TRBJ2-1	15	NA	TRBD2	TRBV12-3/TRBV12-4	TGTGCCAGCAGTCGAAGGGGACTAGCGAATAGTGAGCAGTTCTTC	CASSRRGLANSEQFF
TRBJ1-6	14	NA	NA	TRBV6-1	TGTGCCAGCCAAGGGAGCTCCTATAATTCACCCCTCCACTTT	CASQGSSYNSPLHF
TRBJ2-1	16	many	NA	TRBV7-2	TGTGCCAGCAGCTTGGGGGGCTCCGGGGGGCGGAATGAGCAGTTCTTC	CASSLGGSGGRNEQFF
TRBJ2-1	18	NA	TRBD2	TRBV7-2	TGTGCCAGCAGCCAGATCCACCAGCGGGAGGAAGCCTACAATGAGCAGTTCTTC	CASSQIHQREEAYNEQFF
TRBJ2-7	15	few	TRBD1	TRBV7-2	TGTGCCAGCAGCCCAACCGGGACAGACCCCTTCGGGCAGTACTTC	CASSPTGTDPFGQYF
TRBJ2-7	15	once	TRBD2	TRBV20-1	TGCAGTGCTGCCGAGCGGGGCCTAGTCGCGCACGAGCAGTACTTC	CSAAERGLVAHEQYF
TRBJ2-1	17	NA	NA	TRBV5-5	TGTGCCAGCAGTTTAACGGTGGGTAGGAGCTCCTACAATGAGCAGTTCTTC	CASSLTVGRSSYNEQFF
TRBJ1-1	17	NA	NA	TRBV18	TGTGCCAGCTCACCTCGTTGGGGGGGCAATTTGAACACTGAAGCTTTCTTT	CASSPRWGGNLNTEAFF
TRBJ1-2	14	NA	NA	TRBV12-3/TRBV12-4	TGTGCCAGCAGTTTTTCAGGGGCAAGGTCTGGCTACACCTTC	CASSFSGARSGYTF
TRBJ1-1	14	many	TRBD1	TRBV29-1	TGCAGCGTTGAGGCTCAGGGGGTGAACACTGAAGCTTTCTTT	CSVEAQGVNTEAFF
TRBJ2-7	12	many	NA	TRBV28	TGTGCCAGCAGACCCAACTCCTACGAGCAGTACTTC	CASRPNSYEQYF
TRBJ2-1	15	NA	NA	TRBV20-1	TGCAGTGCTAGAGATTTAAGCCGAGACTACAATGAGCAGTTCTTC	CSARDLSRDYNEQFF
TRBJ2-7	11	many	NA	TRBV3-1	TGTGCCAGCAGCCGAAACTACGAGCAGTACTTC	CASSRNYEQYF
TRBJ2-1	15	NA	TRBD2	TRBV12-5	TGTGCTAGTTCACGAGCGGGGGCATCCTACAATGAGCAGTTCTTC	CASSRAGASYNEQFF
TRBJ2-7	17	NA	TRBD2	TRBV6-2/TRBV6-3	TGTGCCAGCAGTTACTCGGGACTAGCGGGGATCACCTACGAGCAGTACTTC	CASSYSGLAGITYEQYF
TRBJ1-3	16	NA	NA	TRBV6-1	TGTGCCAGCAGCCCCGGGCCCCGATTTTCTGGAAACGCCATATATTTT	CASSPGPRFSGNAIYF
TRBJ2-5	15	many	TRBD1	TRBV25-1	TGTGCCAGCAGTGATCCACAGGGGTACAAAGAGACCCAGTACTTC	CASSDPQGYKETQYF
TRBJ2-4	15	NA	TRBD2	TRBV6-2/TRBV6-3	TGTGCCAGCAGTTACGGTGTGGGAGGGCCGGACATTCAGTACTTC	CASSYGVGGPDIQYF
TRBJ1-1	14	many	TRBD1	TRBV6-5	TGTGCCAGCAGTGGGGACAGGGGAGGCACTGAAGCTTTCTTT	CASSGDRGGTEAFF